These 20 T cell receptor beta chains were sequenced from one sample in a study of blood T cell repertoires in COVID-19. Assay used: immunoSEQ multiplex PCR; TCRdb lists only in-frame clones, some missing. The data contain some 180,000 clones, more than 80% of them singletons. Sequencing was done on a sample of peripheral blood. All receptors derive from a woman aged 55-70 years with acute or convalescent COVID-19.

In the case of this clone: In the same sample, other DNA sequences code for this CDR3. The CDR3 loop reads CAWSKGAGELFF. CDR3 nucleotides: TGTGCCTGGAGCAAGGGGGCCGGGGAGCTGTTTTTT. The chain is built from TRBV30 and TRBJ2-2, with D possibly being TRBD1 (6 bases). V was pared by 3 bases and J by 6 bases, with 8 bases between. CDR3 length: 12 amino acids. CDR1 is GTSNPN, CDR2 SVGIG, per germline (reference sequence).

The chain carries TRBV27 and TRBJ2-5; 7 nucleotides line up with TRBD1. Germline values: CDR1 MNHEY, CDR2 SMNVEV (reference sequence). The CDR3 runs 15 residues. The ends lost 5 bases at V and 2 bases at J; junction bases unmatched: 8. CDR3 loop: CASSPYRTGQETQYF. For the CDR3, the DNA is TGTGCCAGCAGTCCCTACCGGACAGGTCAAGAGACCCAGTACTTC.

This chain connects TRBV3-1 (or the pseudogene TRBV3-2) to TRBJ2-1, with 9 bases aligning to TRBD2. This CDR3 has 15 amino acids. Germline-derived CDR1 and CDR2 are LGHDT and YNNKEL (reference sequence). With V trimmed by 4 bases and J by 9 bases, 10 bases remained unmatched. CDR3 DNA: TGTGCCAGCAGCCCCCATAGCGGGAGAAGGGGTGAGCAGTTCTTC. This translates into CASSPHSGRRGEQFF.

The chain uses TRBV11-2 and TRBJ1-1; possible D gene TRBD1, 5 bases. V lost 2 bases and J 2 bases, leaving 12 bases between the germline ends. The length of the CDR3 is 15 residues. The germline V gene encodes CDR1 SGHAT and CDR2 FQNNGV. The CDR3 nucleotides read TGTGCCAGCAGCTTATGGAGGGGACCAAACACTGAAGCTTTCTTT. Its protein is CASSLWRGPNTEAFF.

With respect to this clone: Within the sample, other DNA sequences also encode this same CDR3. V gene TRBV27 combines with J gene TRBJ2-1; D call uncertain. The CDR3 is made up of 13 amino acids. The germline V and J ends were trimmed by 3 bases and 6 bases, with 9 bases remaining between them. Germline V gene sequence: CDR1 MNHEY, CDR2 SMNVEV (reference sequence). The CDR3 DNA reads TGTGCCAGCAGTTTCAGTGGTCGCAATGAGCAGTTCTTC. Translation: CASSFSGRNEQFF.

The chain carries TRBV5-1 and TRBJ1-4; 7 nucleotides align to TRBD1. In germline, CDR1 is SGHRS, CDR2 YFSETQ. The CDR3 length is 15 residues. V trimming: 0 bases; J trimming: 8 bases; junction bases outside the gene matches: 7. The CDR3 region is CASSLGQGEGEKLFF. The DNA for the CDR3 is TGCGCCAGCAGCTTGGGACAGGGTGAAGGAGAAAAACTGTTTTTT.

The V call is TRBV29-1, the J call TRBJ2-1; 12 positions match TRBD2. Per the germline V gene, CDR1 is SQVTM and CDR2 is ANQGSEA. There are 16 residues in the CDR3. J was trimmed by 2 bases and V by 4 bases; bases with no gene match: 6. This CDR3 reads CSVGSSGRATYNEQFF. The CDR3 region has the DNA TGCAGCGTTGGCTCTAGCGGGAGGGCCACCTACAATGAGCAGTTCTTC.

In DNA, the CDR3 is TGTGCCAGCTTCCGACAGGGGGCTGGCGGGGAGCTGTTTTTT. It is translated as CASFRQGAGGELFF. The gene calls are TRBV6-5 and TRBJ2-2, with 10 positions matching TRBD1. Germline CDR1 reads MNHEY; CDR2 reads SVGAGI. The CDR3 has 14 residues. The V segment lost 8 bases and the J segment 7 bases; nucleotides outside the gene matches: 7.

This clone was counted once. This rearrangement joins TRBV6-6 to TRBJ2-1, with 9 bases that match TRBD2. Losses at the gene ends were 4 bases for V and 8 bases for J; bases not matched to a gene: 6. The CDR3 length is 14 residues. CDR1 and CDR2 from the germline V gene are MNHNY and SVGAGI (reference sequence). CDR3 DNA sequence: TGTGCCAGCAGTTTAGCGGGAGTGGTTGATGAGCAGTTCTTC. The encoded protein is CASSLAGVVDEQFF.

CDR3: CASSQIPGIHGYTF. The CDR3 DNA reads TGTGCCAGCAGCCAAATCCCAGGGATACATGGCTACACCTTC. The chain recombines TRBV14 with TRBJ1-2, with D perhaps matching TRBD1 (5 bases). The CDR3 runs 14 residues. CDR1 is SGHDN and CDR2 is FVKESK in the germline V gene. Trimming stripped 2 bases from V and 6 bases from J, with 13 bases between.

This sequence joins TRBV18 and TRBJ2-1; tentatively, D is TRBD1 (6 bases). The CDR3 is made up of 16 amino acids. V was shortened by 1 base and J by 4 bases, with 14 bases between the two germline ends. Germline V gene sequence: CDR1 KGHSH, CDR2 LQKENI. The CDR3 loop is CASSPLGDTGYNEQFF. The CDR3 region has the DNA TGTGCCAGCTCACCACTGGGGGACACCGGATACAATGAGCAGTTCTTC.

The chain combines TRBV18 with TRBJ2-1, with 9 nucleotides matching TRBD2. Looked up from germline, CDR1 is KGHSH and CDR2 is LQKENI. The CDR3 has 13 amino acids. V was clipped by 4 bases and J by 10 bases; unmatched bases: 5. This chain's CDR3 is CASSRSGREEQFF. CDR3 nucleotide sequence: TGTGCCAGCTCACGTAGCGGGAGAGAGGAGCAGTTCTTC.

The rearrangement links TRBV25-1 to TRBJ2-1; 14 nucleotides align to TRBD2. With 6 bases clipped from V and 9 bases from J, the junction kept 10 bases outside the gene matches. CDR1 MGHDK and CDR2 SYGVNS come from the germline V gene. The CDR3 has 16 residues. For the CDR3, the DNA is TGTGCCAGCAGCCTGGGGGGACTAGCGGGAGTGGGTGAGCAGTTCTTC. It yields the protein CASSLGGLAGVGEQFF. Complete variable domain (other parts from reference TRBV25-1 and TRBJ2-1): EADIYQTPRYLVIGTGKKITLECSQTMGHDKMYWYQQDPGMELHLIHYSYGVNSTEKGDLSSESTVSRIRTEHFPLTLESARPSHTSQYLCASSLGGLAGVGEQFFGPGTRLTVL.

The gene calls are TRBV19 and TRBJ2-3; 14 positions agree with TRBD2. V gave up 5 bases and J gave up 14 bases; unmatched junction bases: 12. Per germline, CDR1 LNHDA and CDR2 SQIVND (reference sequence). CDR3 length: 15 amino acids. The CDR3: CASSANSGTSGSPYF. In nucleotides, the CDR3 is TGTGCCAGTAGTGCCAACTCCGGGACTAGCGGGAGTCCGTATTTT.

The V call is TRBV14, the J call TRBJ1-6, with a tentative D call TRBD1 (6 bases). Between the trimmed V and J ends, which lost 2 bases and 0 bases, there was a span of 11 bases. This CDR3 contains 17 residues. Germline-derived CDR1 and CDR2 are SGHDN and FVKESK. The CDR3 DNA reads TGTGCCAGCAGCCAACAGGGGTCGAGCTCCTATAATTCACCCCTCCACTTT. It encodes CASSQQGSSSYNSPLHF.

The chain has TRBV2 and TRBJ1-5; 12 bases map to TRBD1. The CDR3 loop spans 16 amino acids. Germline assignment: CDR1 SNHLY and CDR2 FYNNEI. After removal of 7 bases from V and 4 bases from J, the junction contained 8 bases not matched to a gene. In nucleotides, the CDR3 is TGTGCCAGCAATACCGGGACAGGGGGCGCGAATCAGCCCCAGCATTTT. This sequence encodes CASNTGTGGANQPQHF.

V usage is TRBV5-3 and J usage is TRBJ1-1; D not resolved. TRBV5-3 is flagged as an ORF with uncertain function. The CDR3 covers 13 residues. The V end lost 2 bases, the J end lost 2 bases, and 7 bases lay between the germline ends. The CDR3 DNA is TGTGCCAGAAGCTTCGTAGAAAACACTGAAGCTTTCTTT. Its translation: CARSFVENTEAFF.

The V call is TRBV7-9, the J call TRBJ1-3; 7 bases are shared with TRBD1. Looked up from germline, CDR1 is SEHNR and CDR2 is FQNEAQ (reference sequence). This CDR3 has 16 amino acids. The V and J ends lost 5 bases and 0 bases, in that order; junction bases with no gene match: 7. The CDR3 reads CASSPEPGGSGNTIYF. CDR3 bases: TGTGCCAGCAGCCCGGAACCAGGGGGCTCTGGAAACACCATATATTTT.

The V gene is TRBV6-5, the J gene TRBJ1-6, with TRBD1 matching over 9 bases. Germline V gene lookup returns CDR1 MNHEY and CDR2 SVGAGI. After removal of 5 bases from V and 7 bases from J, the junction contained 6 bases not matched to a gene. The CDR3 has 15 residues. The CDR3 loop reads CASSPPGTGNSPLHF. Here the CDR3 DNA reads TGTGCCAGCAGTCCGCCGGGGACAGGGAATTCACCCCTCCACTTT.

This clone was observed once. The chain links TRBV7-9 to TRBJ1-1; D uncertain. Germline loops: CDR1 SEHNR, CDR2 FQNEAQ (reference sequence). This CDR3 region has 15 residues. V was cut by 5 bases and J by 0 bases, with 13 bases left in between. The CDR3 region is CASSLRLAMNTEAFF. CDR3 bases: TGTGCCAGCAGCCTTCGATTAGCAATGAACACTGAAGCTTTCTTT.